This T cell receptor (beta chain) derives from a study of blood T cells in healthy people across ages. Study outcomes and limitations: Naive T cell percentage showed a strong correlation with the diversity of TCR beta.

Together with a sample-barcoded 5' primer, a J-beta primer mix was included in a second PCR lasting roughly 6 to 12 cycles. MiXCR, applied by TCRdb to the 5' RACE reads, yields one record per CDR3 protein. This sample has roughly 830,000 distinct CDR3 sequences; 62% occur once, and the top ten carry approximately 30%. Germline V gene lookup returns CDR1 SGHTA and CDR2 FQGNSA. CDR3 length: 15 residues. J lost 4 bases, V lost 4 bases, and 5 bases had no gene match. This clonotype was observed once. Its antigen is undetermined. This chain joins TRBV7-2 and TRBJ2-5, with 11 bases identical to TRBD2. The receptor was derived from a man aged 30 to 39 in good health. Sequenced material: blood. The CDR3, as DNA: TGTGCCAGCAGCTCGATAGCGGGGGGGCCAGAGACCCAGTACTTC. Translated: CASSSIAGGPETQYF.